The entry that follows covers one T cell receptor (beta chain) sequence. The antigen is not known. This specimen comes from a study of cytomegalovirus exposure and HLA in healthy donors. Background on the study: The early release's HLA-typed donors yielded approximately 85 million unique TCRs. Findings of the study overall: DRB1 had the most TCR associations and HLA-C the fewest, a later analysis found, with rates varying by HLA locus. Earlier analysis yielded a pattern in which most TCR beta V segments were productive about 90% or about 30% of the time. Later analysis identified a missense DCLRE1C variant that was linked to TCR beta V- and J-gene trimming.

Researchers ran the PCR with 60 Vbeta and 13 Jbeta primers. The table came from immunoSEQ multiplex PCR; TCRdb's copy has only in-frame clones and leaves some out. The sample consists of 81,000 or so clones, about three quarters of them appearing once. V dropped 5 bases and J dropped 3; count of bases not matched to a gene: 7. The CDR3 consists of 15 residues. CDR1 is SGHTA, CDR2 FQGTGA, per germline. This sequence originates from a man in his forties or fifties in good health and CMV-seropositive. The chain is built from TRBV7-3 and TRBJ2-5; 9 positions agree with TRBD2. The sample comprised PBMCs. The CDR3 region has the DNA TGTGCCAGCAGCCCGGGGGTAGCGGGAGAAGAGACCCAGTACTTC. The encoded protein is CASSPGVAGEETQYF.